This TCR beta chain was captured by sequencing in a study of shared clonotypes between healthy human individuals. Profiling relied on immunoSEQ multiplex PCR, and the TCRdb table lists in-frame clones only, not all of them. Counted here are roughly 640,000 clones, over 65% occurring once; the ten biggest clones make up less than 2%. CD4+ cells underwent separation, giving CD45RA+ naive and CD45RA-negative memory subsets. The sequenced sample consisted of memory CD4+ T cells sorted from blood. This sample's subset: CD45RA-negative fraction. The receptor's source is a woman aged 30 to 39 in good health.

In DNA form, the CDR3 reads TGTGCCACCGGGTTCGCGTACGGCGGGGAGCTGTTTTTT. Protein product: CATGFAYGGELFF. The chain has TRBV6-6 and TRBJ2-2; no clear D. Germline loops: CDR1 MNHNY, CDR2 SVGAGI (reference sequence). This CDR3 region has 13 residues. The V gene lost 10 bases and the J gene lost 7 bases, with 16 bases spanning the gap.